One T cell receptor beta chain is described in this entry. The sample originates from a study of blood T cell repertoires in COVID-19. Study-level information: From T cells, B-cell-depleted T cells, or PBMCs came the material, which was cDNA or gDNA.

V lost 3 bases, J lost 5 bases, and 19 bases lay in between. CDR1 MNHNS and CDR2 SASEGT come from the germline V gene. The CDR3 has 16 amino acids. As processed by the authors: Reference gene primer amplification yielded estimated nucleated cell counts. The protocol was immunoSEQ multiplex PCR, while the TCRdb copy is restricted to in-frame clones and leaves out a portion. V, J and clone size are taken as reported in that table, and D and trimming were inferred from the DNA itself. In the table there are tens of thousands of clones, 88% of which are singletons. The chain carries TRBV6-1 and TRBJ2-5, with D maybe TRBD2 (5 bases). This sequence was found in a human donor in a cohort sampled during active COVID-19. Specimen: peripheral blood. CDR3 protein: CASSESRERLFETQYF. CDR3 bases: TGTGCCAGCAGTGAGTCCCGGGAACGGTTATTTGAGACCCAGTACTTC.